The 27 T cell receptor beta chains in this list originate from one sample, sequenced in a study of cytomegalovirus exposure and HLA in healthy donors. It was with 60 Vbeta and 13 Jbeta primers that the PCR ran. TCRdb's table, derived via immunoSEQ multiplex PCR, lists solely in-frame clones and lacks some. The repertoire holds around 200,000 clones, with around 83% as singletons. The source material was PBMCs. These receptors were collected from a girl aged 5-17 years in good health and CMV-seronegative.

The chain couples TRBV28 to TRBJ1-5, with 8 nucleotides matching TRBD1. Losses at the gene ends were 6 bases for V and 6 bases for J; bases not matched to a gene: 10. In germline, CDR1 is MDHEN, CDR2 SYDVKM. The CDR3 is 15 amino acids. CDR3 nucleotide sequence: TGTGCCAGCAGAAGCCAGACAGGGGCTTCTCAGCCCCAGCATTTT. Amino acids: CASRSQTGASQPQHF.

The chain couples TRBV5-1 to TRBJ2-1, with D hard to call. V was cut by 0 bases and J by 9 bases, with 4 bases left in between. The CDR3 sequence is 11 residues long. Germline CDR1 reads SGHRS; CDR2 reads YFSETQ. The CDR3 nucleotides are TGCGCCAGCAGCTTGGACAGTGAGCAGTTCTTC. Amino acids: CASSLDSEQFF.

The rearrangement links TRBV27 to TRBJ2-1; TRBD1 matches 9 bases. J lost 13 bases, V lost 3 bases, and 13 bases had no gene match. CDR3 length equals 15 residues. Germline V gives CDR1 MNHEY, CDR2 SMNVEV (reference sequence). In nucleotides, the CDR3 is TGTGCCAGCAGTTTCAACCCAACAGGGGGCGCGTCCCAGTTCTTC. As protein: CASSFNPTGGASQFF.

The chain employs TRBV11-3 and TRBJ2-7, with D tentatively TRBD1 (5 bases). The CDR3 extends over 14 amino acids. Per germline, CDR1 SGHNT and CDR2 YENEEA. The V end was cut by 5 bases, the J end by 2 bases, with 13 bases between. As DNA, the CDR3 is TGTGCCAGCAGCCTTGACAGCGAGACCTACGAGCAGTACTTC. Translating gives CASSLDSETYEQYF. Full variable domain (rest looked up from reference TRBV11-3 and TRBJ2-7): EAGVVQSPRYKIIEKKQPVAFWCNPISGHNTLYWYLQNLGQGPELLIRYENEEAVDDSQLPKDRFSAERLKGVDSTLKIQPAELGDSAVYLCASSLDSETYEQYFGPGTRLTVT.

CDR3 in amino acids: CAWSPRVEQFF. In DNA, the CDR3 is TGTGCCTGGAGCCCTCGGGTGGAGCAGTTCTTC. The chain joins TRBV30 to TRBJ2-1; D is unclear. Trimming pared 3 bases from V and 10 bases from J, leaving 10 bases between. Germline V lookup: CDR1 GTSNPN, CDR2 SVGIG (reference sequence). The CDR3 is 11 residues long. Full variable domain (missing parts from reference TRBV30 and TRBJ2-1): SQTIHQWPATLVQPVGSPLSLECTVEGTSNPNLYWYRQAAGRGLQLLFYSVGIGQISSEVPQNLSASRPQDRQFILSSKKLLLSDSGFYLCAWSPRVEQFFGPGTRLTVL.

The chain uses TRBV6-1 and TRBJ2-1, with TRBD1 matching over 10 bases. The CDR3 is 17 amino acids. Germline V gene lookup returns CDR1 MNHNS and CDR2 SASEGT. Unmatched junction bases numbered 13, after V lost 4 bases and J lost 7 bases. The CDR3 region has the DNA TGTGCCAGCAGTGGACGACGACAGGGGGCGGATTTTAATGAGCAGTTCTTC. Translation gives CASSGRRQGADFNEQFF.

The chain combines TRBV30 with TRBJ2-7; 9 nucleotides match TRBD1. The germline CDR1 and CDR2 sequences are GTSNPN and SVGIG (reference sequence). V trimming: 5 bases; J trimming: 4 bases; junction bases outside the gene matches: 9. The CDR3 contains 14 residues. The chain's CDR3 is CAWGSGTGTYEQYF. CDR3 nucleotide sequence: TGTGCCTGGGGGTCCGGGACAGGGACATACGAGCAGTACTTC. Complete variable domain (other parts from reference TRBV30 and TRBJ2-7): SQTIHQWPATLVQPVGSPLSLECTVEGTSNPNLYWYRQAAGRGLQLLFYSVGIGQISSEVPQNLSASRPQDRQFILSSKKLLLSDSGFYLCAWGSGTGTYEQYFGPGTRLTVT.

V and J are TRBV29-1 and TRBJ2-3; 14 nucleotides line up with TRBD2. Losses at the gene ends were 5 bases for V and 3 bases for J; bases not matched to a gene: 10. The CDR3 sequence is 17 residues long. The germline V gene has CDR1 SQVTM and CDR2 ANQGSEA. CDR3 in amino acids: CSVPGTSGSAVTDTQYF. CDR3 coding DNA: TGCAGCGTTCCTGGGACTAGCGGGAGTGCAGTTACAGATACGCAGTATTTT.

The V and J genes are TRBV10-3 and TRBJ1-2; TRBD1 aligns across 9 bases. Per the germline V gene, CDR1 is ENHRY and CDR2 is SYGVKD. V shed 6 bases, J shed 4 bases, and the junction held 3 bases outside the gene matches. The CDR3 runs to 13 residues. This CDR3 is CAIRGTGSYGYTF. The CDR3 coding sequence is TGTGCCATCAGGGGGACAGGGAGCTATGGCTACACCTTC.

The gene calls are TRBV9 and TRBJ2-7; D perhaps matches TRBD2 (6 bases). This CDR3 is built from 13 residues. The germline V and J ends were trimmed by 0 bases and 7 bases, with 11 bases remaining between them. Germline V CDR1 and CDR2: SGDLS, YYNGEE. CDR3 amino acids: CASSVDGRGEQYF. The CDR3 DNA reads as TGTGCCAGCAGCGTAGACGGACGGGGGGAGCAGTACTTC.

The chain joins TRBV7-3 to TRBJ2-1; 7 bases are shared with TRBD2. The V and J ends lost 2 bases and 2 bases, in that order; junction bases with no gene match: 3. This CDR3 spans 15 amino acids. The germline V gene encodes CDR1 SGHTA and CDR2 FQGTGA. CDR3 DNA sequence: TGTGCCAGCAGCTTAGATAGCGGGCCCTACAATGAGCAGTTCTTC. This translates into CASSLDSGPYNEQFF.

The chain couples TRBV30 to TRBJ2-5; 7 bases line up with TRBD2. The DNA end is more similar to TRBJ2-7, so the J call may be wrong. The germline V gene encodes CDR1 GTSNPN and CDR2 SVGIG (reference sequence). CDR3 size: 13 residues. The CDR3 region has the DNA TGTGCCTGGAGCAATCGGGGGGTACTCGAGCAGTACTTC. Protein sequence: CAWSNRGVLEQYF.

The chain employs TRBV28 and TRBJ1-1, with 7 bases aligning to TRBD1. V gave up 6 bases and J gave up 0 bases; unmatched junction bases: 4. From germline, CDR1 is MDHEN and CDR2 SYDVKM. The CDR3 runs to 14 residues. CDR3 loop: CASRWGQMNTEAFF. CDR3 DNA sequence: TGTGCCAGCAGATGGGGACAGATGAACACTGAAGCTTTCTTT.

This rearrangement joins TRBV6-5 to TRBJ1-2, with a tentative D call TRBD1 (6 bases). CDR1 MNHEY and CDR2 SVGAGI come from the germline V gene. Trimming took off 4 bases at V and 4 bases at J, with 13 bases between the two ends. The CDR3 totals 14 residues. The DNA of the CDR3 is TGTGCCAGCAGTTCCACAGGGTTTGGCTATGGCTACACCTTC. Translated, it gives CASSSTGFGYGYTF.

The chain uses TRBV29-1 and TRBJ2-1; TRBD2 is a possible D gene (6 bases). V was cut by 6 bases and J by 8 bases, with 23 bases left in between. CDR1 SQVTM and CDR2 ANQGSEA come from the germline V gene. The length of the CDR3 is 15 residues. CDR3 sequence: CSVTPGWGLLDEQFF. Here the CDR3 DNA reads TGCAGCGTGACACCGGGATGGGGACTTCTCGATGAGCAGTTCTTC.

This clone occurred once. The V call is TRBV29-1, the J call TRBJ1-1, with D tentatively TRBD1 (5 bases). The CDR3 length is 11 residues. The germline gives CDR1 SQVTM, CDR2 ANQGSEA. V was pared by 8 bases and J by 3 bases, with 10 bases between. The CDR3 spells CSSLRDTEAFF. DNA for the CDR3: TGCAGCTCACTCAGGGACACTGAAGCTTTCTTT.

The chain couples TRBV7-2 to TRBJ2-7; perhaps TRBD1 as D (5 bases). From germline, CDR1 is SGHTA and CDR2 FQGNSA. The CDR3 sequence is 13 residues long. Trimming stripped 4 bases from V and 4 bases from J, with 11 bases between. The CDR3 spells CASSSSHRYEQYF. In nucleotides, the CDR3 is TGTGCCAGCAGCTCCTCACACAGGTACGAGCAGTACTTC.

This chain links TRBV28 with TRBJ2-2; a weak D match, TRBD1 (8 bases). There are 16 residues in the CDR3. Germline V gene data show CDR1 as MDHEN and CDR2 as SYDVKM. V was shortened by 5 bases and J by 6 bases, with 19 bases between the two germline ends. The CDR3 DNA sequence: TGTGCCAGCAGTCCAATGGACAGGGAGGGGGCCGGGGAGCTGTTTTTT. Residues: CASSPMDREGAGELFF. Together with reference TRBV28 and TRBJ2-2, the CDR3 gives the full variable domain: DVKVTQSSRYLVKRTGEKVFLECVQDMDHENMFWYRQDPGLGLRLIYFSYDVKMKEKGDIPEGYSVSREKKERFSLILESASTNQTSMYLCASSPMDREGAGELFFGEGSRLTVL.

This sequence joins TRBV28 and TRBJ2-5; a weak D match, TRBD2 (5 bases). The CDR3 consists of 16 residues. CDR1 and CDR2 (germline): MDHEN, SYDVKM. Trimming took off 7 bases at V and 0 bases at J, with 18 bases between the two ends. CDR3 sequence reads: CASNTVGEKYQETQYF. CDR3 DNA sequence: TGTGCCAGCAACACGGTGGGAGAAAAGTACCAAGAGACCCAGTACTTC.

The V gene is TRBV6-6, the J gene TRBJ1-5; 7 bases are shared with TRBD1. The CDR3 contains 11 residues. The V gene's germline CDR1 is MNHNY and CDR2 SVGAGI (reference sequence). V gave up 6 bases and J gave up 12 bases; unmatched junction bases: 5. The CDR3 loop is CASRIQGIQHF. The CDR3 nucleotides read TGTGCCAGCAGAATACAGGGGATCCAGCATTTT.

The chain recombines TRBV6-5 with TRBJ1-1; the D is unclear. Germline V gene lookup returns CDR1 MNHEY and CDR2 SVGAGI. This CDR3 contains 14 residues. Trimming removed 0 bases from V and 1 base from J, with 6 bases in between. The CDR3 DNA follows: TGTGCCAGCAGTTACTCCCCGGGGAACACTGAAGCTTTCTTT. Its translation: CASSYSPGNTEAFF.

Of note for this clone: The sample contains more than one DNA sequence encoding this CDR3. DNA of the CDR3: TGTGCCAGCAGTCTACAGGGGGCTGGTGGCTACACCTTC. It encodes CASSLQGAGGYTF. The chain carries TRBV28 and TRBJ1-2; 9 bases agree with TRBD1. V dropped 5 bases and J dropped 7; count of bases not matched to a gene: 5. Per germline, CDR1 MDHEN and CDR2 SYDVKM. The CDR3 contains 13 residues.

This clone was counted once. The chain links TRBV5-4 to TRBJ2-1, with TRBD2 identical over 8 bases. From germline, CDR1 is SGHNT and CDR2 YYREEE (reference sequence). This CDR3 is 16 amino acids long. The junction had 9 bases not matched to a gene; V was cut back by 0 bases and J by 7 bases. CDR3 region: CASSLVPREEWNEQFF. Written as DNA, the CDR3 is TGTGCCAGCAGCTTGGTTCCGCGGGAGGAGTGGAATGAGCAGTTCTTC.

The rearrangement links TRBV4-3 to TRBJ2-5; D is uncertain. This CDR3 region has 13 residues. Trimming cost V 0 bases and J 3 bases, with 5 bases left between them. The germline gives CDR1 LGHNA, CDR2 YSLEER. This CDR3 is CASSQDIKETQYF. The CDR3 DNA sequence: TGCGCCAGCAGCCAAGATATAAAAGAGACCCAGTACTTC.

The CDR3 sequence is CASSSIRTDGYGYTF. The DNA for the CDR3 is TGTGCCAGCAGCTCTATTAGGACAGATGGCTATGGCTACACCTTC. The gene calls are TRBV11-2 and TRBJ1-2; weak D call: TRBD1 (6 bases). Germline V gene sequence: CDR1 SGHAT, CDR2 FQNNGV. The V gene lost 4 bases and the J gene lost 4 bases, with 16 bases spanning the gap. The CDR3 contains 15 residues.

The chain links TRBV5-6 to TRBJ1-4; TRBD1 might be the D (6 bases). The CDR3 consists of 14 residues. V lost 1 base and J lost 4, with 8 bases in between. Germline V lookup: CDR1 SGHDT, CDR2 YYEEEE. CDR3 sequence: CASSLQGINEKLFF. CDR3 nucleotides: TGTGCCAGCAGCTTGCAGGGGATTAATGAAAAACTGTTTTTT.

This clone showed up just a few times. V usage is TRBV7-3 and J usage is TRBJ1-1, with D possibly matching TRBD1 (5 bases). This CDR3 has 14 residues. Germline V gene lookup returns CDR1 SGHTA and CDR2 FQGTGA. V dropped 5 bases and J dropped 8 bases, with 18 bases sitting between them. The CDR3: CASSRRRGIREAFF. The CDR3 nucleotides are TGTGCCAGCAGCCGGAGAAGGGGTATTAGGGAAGCTTTCTTT.